This TCR beta chain is from a study of beta chain features in type 1 diabetes (dated by TCRdb to 2016 to 2019). General notes on the study: Patients and healthy donors did not differ in mean age, gender distribution, total cell number or subset yield. A total of some 100,000,000 sorted cells were examined across all samples, and the number of cells per subset was strongly correlated with RNA yield. In the study, TCRB repertoires of sorted circulating CD4+ T cell subsets from recently diagnosed type 1 diabetes patients were compared with those of matched healthy donors. Regulatory and stem cell-like memory subsets were obtained from only 8 patients and roughly 8 healthy donors, while naive and central memory subsets were obtained from all 28 donors. Paper-wide results and their limitations: Patients with type 1 diabetes made fewer insertions and deleted more nucleotides at VDJ recombination sites, implying thymic rearrangement abnormalities. HLA sub-analyses involved small numbers of individuals, so any influence of HLA type on TCRB rearrangement remained unresolved. PCR may preferentially amplify shorter templates, but because patient and control samples were amplified and corrected together, any resulting skew would affect both groups equally. Naive, central memory and regulatory TCRB repertoires appeared to be more alike among patients than among healthy donors. A moderate but significant shortening of TCRB CDR3 length was observed in type 1 diabetes patients in all four CD4+ subsets. Sequencing cDNA rather than genomic DNA could over-represent highly expressing activated cells, although activation and CD3 levels did not differ between groups.

A single peripheral blood draw of about 116 mL on average was collected from each donor into heparinised tubes. A BD FACSAria II was used to sort naive, central memory, regulatory and stem cell-like memory CD4+ T cells with a panel that included CD45RO, CCR7, CD25, CD127, CD95 and CD27. A purity above 95% was achieved for all sorted populations. Right away, PBMCs were isolated by Lymphoprep density gradient centrifugation and were stained directly, with no culture step. So that batch effects would be minimized, each experiment stained and sorted samples in pairs, pairing one healthy donor with one patient. Details on this clone: Its antigen has not been determined. No clone much larger than this one lies a single base away; base qualities are absent.

The entire isolated RNA was reverse transcribed using the High Capacity cDNA Reverse Transcription Kit, and thus expressed TCRB transcripts were sequenced. Deep immunoSEQ sequencing was applied to naive, central memory and regulatory T cell samples, giving an average of about 3.8 million total reads per sample. After sorted cells were lysed in RLT buffer, RNA was extracted with DNase-treated RNeasy Micro or Mini kits, with the choice depending on cell number. Each cell subset was processed separately to prevent cross-contamination, with patient and healthy donor samples processed together. The immunoSEQ multiplex PCR was used to amplify TCRB sequences from cDNA, generating 87-bp fragments that spanned the CDR3 region. Sequencing of the amplicons was performed on the Illumina HiSeq platform. In the paper's pipeline: PCR bias was corrected computationally using synthetic template baselines, and reads within Hamming distance 2 were collapsed, with unmergeable singletons discarded. By aligning reads against IMGT, V, D and J genes, CDR3 length, and insertions or deletions at six rearrangement sites were assigned. Within each subset, clonotype counts were normalized to the number of sorted cells before true diversity and Gini coefficients were calculated with the tcR R package. The overlap coefficient, calculated on TCRB nucleotide sequences, was used to quantify repertoire sharing. Out-of-frame TCRB sequences from naive cells were analyzed as a proxy for the pre-selection repertoire. TCRdb obtained this table from immuneACCESS and retained in-frame rearrangements with V and J assigned. These tables miss some clones; where compared with another copy, unresolved V genes account for less than half of the shortfall, and the remainder is unexplained. V, J and clone size were drawn from that table, and D and trimming were deduced from the DNA. The sample table records hundreds of thousands of clones; over 10% of these occur just once. The ten largest clones capture 0.02% to 0.025% of the sample.

From the cysteine through the phenylalanine, the CDR3 covers 18 amino acids. This entry keeps only the CDR3 DNA: 54 bases, framed from base 1. A distance of 26 bases separates the germline ends of V and J, which lose 6 bases and 2 bases respectively. CDR1 and CDR2 are drawn from the germline V gene: LGHNT, FRNRAP. The sequencing sample was made of naive CD4+ T cells from blood. This specimen's cell subset or site label, interpreted: true naive CD4+ T cells. Recombination joined TRBV12-5 with TRBJ2-7; a tentative D match to TRBD1 spans 6 bases. This clonotype originated in a man younger than 35 with type 1 diabetes. The DNA reads as follows: TGTGCTAGTGGGGACCAGGAGACAGGTTTCTTGGGTACCTACGAGCAGTACTTC. Translated, it reads CASGDQETGFLGTYEQYF.